A selection of T cell receptor beta chains follows, all from one sample in a study of siplizumab effects on memory and regulatory T cells. Sequenced by immunoSEQ multiplex PCR; TCRdb stores in-frame clones only, minus some. The repertoire holds more than 85,000 clones, with 75% to 95% as singletons. The material sequenced was CD4+ T cells sorted from blood. Receptor source: a human donor in good health. Some clones in this sample may be carry-over from other donors' samples. Both conserved end residues are part of each CDR3. D genes are given only for firm matches. Clone size, where shown, is once, few, many, or a class for clones that have expanded.

TRBV7-3	-	-	TRBJ2-3	CASSPETGRGTDTQYF	TGTGCCAGCAGCCCCGAGACAGGCCGGGGCACAGATACGCAGTATTTT
TRBV18	-	TRBD2	TRBJ2-3	CASSEGLAGTDTQYF	TGTGCCAGCTCGGAGGGACTAGCGGGAACCGATACGCAGTATTTT
TRBV7-3	once	TRBD1	TRBJ2-1	CASSLSGTGGHNEQFF	TGTGCCAGCAGCTTATCTGGGACAGGGGGCCACAATGAGCAGTTCTTC
TRBV10-3	-	-	TRBJ2-3	CAIGGGTDTQYF	TGTGCCATCGGTGGGGGCACAGATACGCAGTATTTT
TRBV9	-	-	TRBJ2-5	CASSRSEETQYF	TGTGCCAGCAGCAGGAGCGAAGAGACCCAGTACTTC
TRBV9	-	TRBD2	TRBJ2-7	CASSPGTSGASSYEQYF	TGTGCCAGCAGCCCCGGGACTAGCGGGGCTAGCTCCTACGAGCAGTACTTC
TRBV7-8	-	-	TRBJ2-1	CASSSHSGVSYNEQFF	TGTGCCAGCAGCTCGCATTCAGGGGTCTCCTACAATGAGCAGTTCTTC
TRBV10-3	-	TRBD1	TRBJ2-7	CAISEMGQRYEQYF	TGTGCCATCAGTGAGATGGGACAGCGCTACGAGCAGTACTTC
TRBV19	-	TRBD2	TRBJ2-1	CASSRQGSGLAGGFDEQFF	TGTGCCAGTAGTAGACAGGGATCTGGGCTAGCGGGAGGTTTCGATGAGCAGTTCTTC
TRBV7-9	-	-	TRBJ2-5	CASSPRTPPETQYF	TGTGCCAGCAGCCCTCGGACACCCCCAGAGACCCAGTACTTC
TRBV5-6	-	-	TRBJ2-4	CASSLDRLAKNIQYF	TGTGCCAGCAGCTTGGACAGGCTAGCCAAAAACATTCAGTACTTC
TRBV6-1	once	-	TRBJ2-2	CASSDSGELFF	TGTGCCAGCAGTGATTCCGGGGAGCTGTTTTTT
TRBV5-4	-	-	TRBJ2-3	CASSSTGHRTDTQYF	TGTGCCAGCAGCTCAACAGGTCACCGCACAGATACGCAGTATTTT
TRBV9	-	-	TRBJ2-2	CASSVQGTGELFF	TGTGCCAGCAGCGTACAGGGAACCGGGGAGCTGTTTTTT
TRBV2	-	-	TRBJ2-2	CASSEVGGTGELFF	TGTGCCAGCAGTGAAGTCGGTGGCACCGGGGAGCTGTTTTTT
TRBV5-4	-	-	TRBJ2-4	CASSLMGAKNIQYF	TGTGCCAGCAGCTTGATGGGGGCCAAAAACATTCAGTACTTC
TRBV7-2	-	-	TRBJ1-3	CASRWALSGNTIYF	TGTGCCAGCAGATGGGCCCTCTCTGGAAACACCATATATTTT
TRBV7-9	-	-	TRBJ1-4	CASSLVSGFSEKLFF	TGTGCCAGCAGCTTAGTTTCGGGTTTTTCGGAAAAACTGTTTTTT
TRBV10-1	once	-	TRBJ2-3	CASSDGGPDTQYF	TGCGCCAGCAGTGATGGGGGGCCCGATACGCAGTATTTT
TRBV5-4	-	-	TRBJ1-3	CASSFGDGNTIYF	TGTGCCAGCAGCTTCGGGGATGGAAACACCATATATTTT
TRBV6-5	-	-	TRBJ2-1	CASSRTGNLYNEQFF	TGTGCCAGCAGCCGTACAGGGAATCTATACAATGAGCAGTTCTTC
TRBV7-2	-	-	TRBJ1-6	CASSLRPAETTYNSPLHF	TGTGCCAGCAGCTTAAGGCCAGCCGAAACTACCTATAATTCACCCCTCCACTTT
TRBV7-7	-	TRBD2	TRBJ2-7	CASSLGASGSSYEQYF	TGTGCTAGCAGCTTAGGGGCTAGCGGGAGCTCCTACGAGCAGTACTTC
TRBV10-3	once	-	TRBJ1-5	CASGDTGNQPQHF	TGTGCCTCGGGAGATACGGGCAATCAGCCCCAGCATTTT
TRBV11-2	-	-	TRBJ2-7	CASRLAPGAGWYEQYF	TGTGCCAGCAGACTCGCTCCCGGGGCAGGTTGGTACGAGCAGTACTTC
TRBV23-1	-	-	TRBJ2-5	CASSQGGYTIRGERETQYF	TGCGCCAGCAGTCAAGGTGGTTATACGATTAGGGGGGAGAGAGAGACCCAGTACTTC
TRBV5-4	few	-	TRBJ2-3	CASSLARASSTDTQYF	TGTGCCAGCAGCTTGGCCCGGGCTTCTAGCACAGATACGCAGTATTTT
TRBV6-1	-	-	TRBJ1-5	CASSEQTVGNQPQHF	TGTGCCAGCAGTGAGCAGACGGTTGGTAATCAGCCCCAGCATTTT
TRBV6-4	-	-	TRBJ2-5	CASSDPRGGETQYF	TGTGCCAGCAGTGACCCCAGGGGAGGAGAGACCCAGTACTTC
TRBV28	-	TRBD2	TRBJ2-5	CASSPPPKGLAGGPETQYF	TGTGCCAGCAGTCCTCCCCCGAAGGGACTAGCGGGAGGTCCGGAGACCCAGTACTTC
TRBV29-1	once	TRBD2	TRBJ2-1	CSAPGLGYNEQFF	TGCAGCGCTCCGGGACTAGGGTACAATGAGCAGTTCTTC
TRBV18	-	TRBD1	TRBJ2-1	CASSPGTGPYNEQFF	TGTGCCAGCTCCCCCGGGACAGGGCCATACAATGAGCAGTTCTTC
TRBV9	-	TRBD1	TRBJ2-2	CASSPYRDSMSGELFF	TGTGCCAGCAGCCCTTACCGGGACAGTATGTCGGGGGAGCTGTTTTTT
TRBV5-1	-	-	TRBJ2-1	CASSFGGDNEQFF	TGCGCCAGCAGCTTCGGGGGTGACAATGAGCAGTTCTTC
TRBV5-3	-	TRBD2	TRBJ2-7	CVQGLETSDEQYF	TGTGTCCAGGGGCTCGAGACTAGCGACGAGCAGTACTTC
TRBV5-1	-	TRBD2	TRBJ2-1	CASSLARTSGNEQFF	TGCGCCAGCAGCTTGGCCCGGACTAGTGGGAATGAGCAGTTCTTC
TRBV11-2	-	-	TRBJ2-5	CASSLDLGTNQETQYF	TGTGCCAGCAGCTTAGATCTAGGGACAAACCAAGAGACCCAGTACTTC
TRBV9	-	TRBD1	TRBJ1-1	CASSPREGAQVMNTEAFF	TGTGCCAGCAGCCCGAGGGAGGGGGCCCAGGTAATGAACACTGAAGCTTTCTTT
TRBV7-3	once	-	TRBJ2-3	CASSLEREDTQYF	TGTGCCAGCAGCTTGGAGAGGGAGGATACGCAGTATTTT
TRBV4-2	-	TRBD2	TRBJ2-1	CASSQVGRSSGSFEQFF	TGTGCCAGCAGCCAAGTGGGTAGGTCTAGCGGGAGTTTTGAGCAGTTCTTC
TRBV25-1	-	-	TRBJ2-1	CASSESNVASENNEQFF	TGTGCCAGCAGTGAATCTAATGTGGCTAGCGAGAACAATGAGCAGTTCTTC
TRBV5-8	-	-	TRBJ2-7	CANTVGGMGSYEQYF	TGTGCCAATACTGTGGGGGGTATGGGGTCCTACGAGCAGTACTTC
TRBV2	-	-	TRBJ2-7	CARYNGTSYEQYF	TGTGCCAGATACAATGGGACTTCCTACGAGCAGTACTTC
TRBV9	-	TRBD2	TRBJ2-7	CASSPSGVSYEQYF	TGTGCCAGCAGCCCAAGCGGGGTCTCCTACGAGCAGTACTTC
TRBV2	-	-	TRBJ2-5	CASTYLGETQYF	TGTGCCAGCACTTATCTAGGAGAGACCCAGTACTTC
TRBV28	-	-	TRBJ1-2	CASSFKYGYTF	TGTGCCAGCAGTTTTAAGTATGGCTACACCTTC
TRBV9	-	-	TRBJ2-1	CASSVDGGEGEQFF	TGTGCCAGCAGCGTAGACGGGGGAGAGGGGGAGCAGTTCTTC
TRBV5-1	-	-	TRBJ2-7	CASSLISGPIASYEQYF	TGCGCCAGCAGCTTGATAAGCGGGCCCATTGCGTCCTACGAGCAGTACTTC
TRBV5-1	-	-	TRBJ2-5	CASSLAGQGETQYF	TGCGCCAGCAGCTTGGCCGGCCAGGGAGAGACCCAGTACTTC
TRBV28	-	-	TRBJ1-4	CASSLEQETANEKLFF	TGTGCCAGCAGTTTAGAGCAGGAGACGGCTAATGAAAAACTGTTTTTT